The source of this TCR beta chain is a study of shared T cell receptors in the human thymus. Unmatched junction bases numbered 4, after V lost 0 bases and J lost 2 bases. The CDR3 is 19 amino acids. Germline CDR1 is SGHDT and CDR2 is YYEEEE. The data were produced by immunoSEQ multiplex PCR, yet TCRdb's version contains in-frame clones alone and is incomplete. The sample lists hundreds of thousands of clones; approximately 87% were seen once. These data were likewise used in another study, on human thymus T cells. That work states: Finnish infants who were healthy and having corrective surgery for congenital heart defects made up the donors. Repertoires from thymus and blood appeared to show biased V and J gene usage.

This chain connects TRBV5-6 to TRBJ2-6, with 14 bases aligning to TRBD2. Sequencing was performed on thymocytes. The source of this sequence is a boy under two years old with a congenital heart defect. The CDR3 DNA reads as TGTGCCAGCAGCTTGGGGAGGACTAGCGGGAGGACTGGGGCCAACGTCCTGACTTTC. It codes for CASSLGRTSGRTGANVLTF.